This T cell receptor (beta chain) derives from a study of somatic mutations in cytotoxic T cells in rheumatoid arthritis. Germline V gene lookup returns CDR1 LNHDA and CDR2 SQIVND (reference sequence). The CDR3 is 13 amino acids. The ends lost 11 bases at V and 5 bases at J; junction bases unmatched: 10. Only in-frame clones appear in the TCRdb table, and some are missing; sequencing was by immunoSEQ multiplex PCR. Here the sample spans 13,000 to 15,000 clones, over 70% being singletons. The sequence came from an adult with rheumatoid arthritis. The gene calls are TRBV19 and TRBJ2-7; 9 bases are shared with TRBD1. Specimen: CD8+ T cells sorted from blood. CDR3 region: CASSPRTGDEQYF. The CDR3 DNA is TGTGCCTCCTCCCCAAGGACAGGGGACGAGCAGTACTTC.